A selection of T cell receptor beta chains follows, all from one sample in a study of blood T cell repertoires in COVID-19. TCRdb's table, derived via immunoSEQ multiplex PCR, lists solely in-frame clones and lacks some. Of 260,000 or so clones detected, approximately 80% appear once; the ten largest clones hold 8.6%. Material for sequencing was peripheral blood. These receptors were obtained from a human donor in a cohort sampled during active COVID-19. Each CDR3 is given with its conserved first and last residue. A D gene is named only where the DNA matches it firmly. Some rows have no size entry. The others give once, few or many, or a class for an expanded clone.

J gene: TRBJ1-6
V gene: TRBV11-2
D gene: -
clone size: few
CDR3 DNA: TGTGCCAGCAGCTTGGACGACGGGGTTACACCCCTCCACTTT
CDR3 protein: CASSLDDGVTPLHF

J gene: TRBJ2-3
V gene: TRBV4-3
D gene: TRBD1
clone size: -
CDR3 DNA: TGCGCCAGCAGCCAAGATCGGGGGACAGGGGCAGGGGATACGCAGTATTTT
CDR3 protein: CASSQDRGTGAGDTQYF

J gene: TRBJ2-1
V gene: TRBV9
D gene: TRBD2
clone size: -
CDR3 DNA: TGTGCCAGCAGCGTAGCCACTAGCGGAACCTACAATGAGCAGTTCTTC
CDR3 protein: CASSVATSGTYNEQFF

J gene: TRBJ1-1
V gene: TRBV19
D gene: TRBD1
clone size: -
CDR3 DNA: TGTGCCAGTAGTATCATAGGGGGCAGCACTGAAGCTTTCTTT
CDR3 protein: CASSIIGGSTEAFF

J gene: TRBJ2-5
V gene: TRBV7-2
D gene: -
clone size: -
CDR3 DNA: TGTGCCAGCAGCTTAGGAGCCCTCCAAGAGACCCAGTACTTC
CDR3 protein: CASSLGALQETQYF

J gene: TRBJ1-3
V gene: TRBV4-1
D gene: TRBD1
clone size: -
CDR3 DNA: TGCGCCAGCAGCCATCCACAGGGGGGTGGAAACACCATATATTTT
CDR3 protein: CASSHPQGGGNTIYF

J gene: TRBJ2-2
V gene: TRBV4-1
D gene: TRBD2
clone size: -
CDR3 DNA: TGCGCCAGCAGCCTAGCGGGGGGGCCGTTAGGGGAGCTGTTTTTT
CDR3 protein: CASSLAGGPLGELFF

J gene: TRBJ2-2
V gene: TRBV2
D gene: -
clone size: -
CDR3 DNA: TGTGCCAGCAGTGATCGAAGAGGGTTTATTGCCGGGGAGCTGTTTTTT
CDR3 protein: CASSDRRGFIAGELFF

J gene: TRBJ1-4
V gene: TRBV7-3
D gene: -
clone size: few
CDR3 DNA: TGTGCCAGCAGCTTCCTACAGGGAAGAGGGGTACGGACTGAAAAACTGTTTTTT
CDR3 protein: CASSFLQGRGVRTEKLFF

J gene: TRBJ2-1
V gene: TRBV7-8
D gene: TRBD2
clone size: -
CDR3 DNA: TGTGCCAGCAGCTTATGGGATCGGCCGGCACGACTCGGACTAGCGGGAGCGAGTGAGCAGTTCTTC
CDR3 protein: CASSLWDRPARLGLAGASEQFF

J gene: TRBJ2-7
V gene: TRBV14
D gene: -
clone size: -
CDR3 DNA: TGTGCCAGCAGCCAAGTAGGGCGGGGTTCCTACGAGCAGTACTTC
CDR3 protein: CASSQVGRGSYEQYF

J gene: TRBJ1-2
V gene: TRBV10-1
D gene: -
clone size: -
CDR3 DNA: TGCGCCAGCAGTGAGGGCAGACTCTATGGCTACACCTTC
CDR3 protein: CASSEGRLYGYTF

J gene: TRBJ1-2
V gene: TRBV4-2
D gene: -
clone size: -
CDR3 DNA: TGTGCCAGCAGCCAAAACCGCGGGGCATTCTATGGCTACACCTTC
CDR3 protein: CASSQNRGAFYGYTF

J gene: TRBJ2-7
V gene: TRBV4-2
D gene: TRBD1
clone size: -
CDR3 DNA: TGTGCCAGCAGCCAAGGGGTACCGGGACAGGGTTCCTACGAGCAGTACTTC
CDR3 protein: CASSQGVPGQGSYEQYF

J gene: TRBJ2-2
V gene: TRBV19
D gene: -
clone size: -
CDR3 DNA: TGTGCCAGTACGGACGGGACACCCGCTTACGGGGAGCTGTTTTTT
CDR3 protein: CASTDGTPAYGELFF

J gene: TRBJ1-3
V gene: TRBV11-2
D gene: -
clone size: few
CDR3 DNA: TGTGCCAGCAGCTTAGCCCAGGGTTCTGGAAACACCATATATTTT
CDR3 protein: CASSLAQGSGNTIYF

J gene: TRBJ1-5
V gene: TRBV28
D gene: -
clone size: -
CDR3 DNA: TGTGCCAGCAGTTTATCAGGGGTGAGTCAGCCCCAGCATTTT
CDR3 protein: CASSLSGVSQPQHF

J gene: TRBJ2-7
V gene: TRBV6-5
D gene: TRBD1
clone size: -
CDR3 DNA: TGTGCCAGCAGTTACTCGGGGACAGACTACGAGCAGTACTTC
CDR3 protein: CASSYSGTDYEQYF

J gene: TRBJ1-5
V gene: TRBV7-9
D gene: TRBD1
clone size: few
CDR3 DNA: TGTGCCAGCAGCTCGGACAGGATAAGTTCCCAGCATTTT
CDR3 protein: CASSSDRISSQHF

J gene: TRBJ2-5
V gene: TRBV10-2
D gene: -
clone size: -
CDR3 DNA: TGCGCCAGCAGTCACAACAGGGAGACCCAGTACTTC
CDR3 protein: CASSHNRETQYF

J gene: TRBJ1-5
V gene: TRBV3-1/TRBV3-2
D gene: -
clone size: -
CDR3 DNA: TGTGCCAGCAGCCAACACAATCAGCCCCAGCATTTT
CDR3 protein: CASSQHNQPQHF

J gene: TRBJ1-5
V gene: TRBV19
D gene: -
clone size: -
CDR3 DNA: TGTGCCAGTAACGCCCATTGGGGGGGGCGCCATCAGCCCCAGCATTTT
CDR3 protein: CASNAHWGGRHQPQHF

J gene: TRBJ2-3
V gene: TRBV19
D gene: TRBD1
clone size: -
CDR3 DNA: TGTGCCAGTGGCAGGACAGGGGCAGCAGATACGCAGTATTTT
CDR3 protein: CASGRTGAADTQYF